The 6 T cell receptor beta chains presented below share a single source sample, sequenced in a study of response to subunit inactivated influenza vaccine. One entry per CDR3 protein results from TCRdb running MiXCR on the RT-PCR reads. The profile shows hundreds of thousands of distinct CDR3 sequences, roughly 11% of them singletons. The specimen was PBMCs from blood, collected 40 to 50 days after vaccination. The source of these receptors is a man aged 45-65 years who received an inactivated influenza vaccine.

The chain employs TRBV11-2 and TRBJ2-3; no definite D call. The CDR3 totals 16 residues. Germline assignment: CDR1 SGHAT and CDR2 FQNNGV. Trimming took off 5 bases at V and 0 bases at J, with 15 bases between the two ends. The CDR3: CASSHRRGTSTDTQYF. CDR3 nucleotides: TGTGCCAGCAGCCACCGTCGCGGCACTAGCACAGATACGCAGTATTTT.

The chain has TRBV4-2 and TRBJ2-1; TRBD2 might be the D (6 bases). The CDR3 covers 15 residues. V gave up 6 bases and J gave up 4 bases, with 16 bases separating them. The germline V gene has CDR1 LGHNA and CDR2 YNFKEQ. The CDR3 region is CASREQASGYNEQFF. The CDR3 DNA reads TGTGCCAGCAGGGAACAGGCCAGCGGGTACAATGAGCAGTTCTTC.

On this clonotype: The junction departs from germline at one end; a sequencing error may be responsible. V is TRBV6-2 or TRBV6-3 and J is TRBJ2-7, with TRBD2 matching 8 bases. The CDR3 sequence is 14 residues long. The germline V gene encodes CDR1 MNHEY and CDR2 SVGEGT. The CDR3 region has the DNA TGTGCCAACAGTAATCCGGGACTAGGCTACGAGCAGTACTTC. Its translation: CANSNPGLGYEQYF.

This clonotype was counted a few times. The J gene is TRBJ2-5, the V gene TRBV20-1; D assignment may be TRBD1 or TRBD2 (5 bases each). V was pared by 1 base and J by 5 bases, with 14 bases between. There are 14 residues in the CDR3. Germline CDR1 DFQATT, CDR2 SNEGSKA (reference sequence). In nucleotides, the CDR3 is TGCAGTGCTAGAGCCCCTCAGGGAGTGGAGACCCAGTACTTC. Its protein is CSARAPQGVETQYF.

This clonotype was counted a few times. The CDR3 nucleotides read TGTGCCAGCAGCCCCTGGGGGGGCCACCAAGAGACCCAGTACTTC. Its protein is CASSPWGGHQETQYF. J is TRBJ2-5 and V is TRBV12-3 or TRBV12-4, with a weak D call TRBD2 (7 bases). Between the trimmed V and J ends, which lost 6 bases and 0 bases, there was a span of 14 bases. CDR3 length: 15 amino acids.

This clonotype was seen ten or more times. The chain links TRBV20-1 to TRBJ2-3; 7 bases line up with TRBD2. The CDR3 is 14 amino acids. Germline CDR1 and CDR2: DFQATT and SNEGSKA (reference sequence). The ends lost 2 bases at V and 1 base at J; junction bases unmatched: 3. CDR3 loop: CSARTRGGTDTQYF. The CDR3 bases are TGCAGTGCTAGAACCCGGGGGGGCACAGATACGCAGTATTTT.